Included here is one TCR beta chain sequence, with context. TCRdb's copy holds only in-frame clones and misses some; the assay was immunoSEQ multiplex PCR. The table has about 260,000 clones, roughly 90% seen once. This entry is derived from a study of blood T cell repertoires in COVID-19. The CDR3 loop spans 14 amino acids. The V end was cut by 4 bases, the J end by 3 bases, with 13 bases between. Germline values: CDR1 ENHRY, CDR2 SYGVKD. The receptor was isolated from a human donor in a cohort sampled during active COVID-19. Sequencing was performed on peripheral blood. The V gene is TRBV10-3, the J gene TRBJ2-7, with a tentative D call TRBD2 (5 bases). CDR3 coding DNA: TGTGCCATCAGTGGCCGGGAACAGAGCTACGAGCAGTACTTC. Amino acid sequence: CAISGREQSYEQYF.